This record covers a single T cell receptor (beta chain). Its matching antigen is unknown. The CDR3 contains 18 residues. The germline V gene encodes CDR1 SGHTA and CDR2 FQGNSA. V was pared by 0 bases and J by 2 bases, with 17 bases between. The repertoire was sequenced with immunoSEQ multiplex PCR; TCRdb's copy has only in-frame clones and lacks some. The sample yields about 59,000 clones, approximately 90% seen once. The data originate from a study of OX40 agonist ivuxolimab in advanced cancers. Across the whole study: Patients were dosed with the agonistic anti-OX40 (CD134) antibody ivuxolimab. Patients enrolled in dose escalation were diagnosed with hepatocellular carcinoma, melanoma, renal cell or head and neck cancer. Mean age about 60 years, range about 20 to 79; around 80% male. Study-wide results and caveats: The mean number of expanded clones was higher in CD8+ T cells than in CD4+.

This rearrangement joins TRBV7-2 to TRBJ2-1; the D gene is possibly TRBD2 (6 bases). Specimen: CD4+ or CD8+ T cells sorted from blood, collected in a trial of the OX40 agonist ivuxolimab. The TCR sequence derives from an adult with an advanced solid tumor such as melanoma, head and neck, liver or kidney cancer. The CDR3 loop is CASSLAALSRDAYNEQFF. DNA for the CDR3: TGTGCCAGCAGCTTAGCGGCATTATCGCGGGACGCCTACAATGAGCAGTTCTTC.